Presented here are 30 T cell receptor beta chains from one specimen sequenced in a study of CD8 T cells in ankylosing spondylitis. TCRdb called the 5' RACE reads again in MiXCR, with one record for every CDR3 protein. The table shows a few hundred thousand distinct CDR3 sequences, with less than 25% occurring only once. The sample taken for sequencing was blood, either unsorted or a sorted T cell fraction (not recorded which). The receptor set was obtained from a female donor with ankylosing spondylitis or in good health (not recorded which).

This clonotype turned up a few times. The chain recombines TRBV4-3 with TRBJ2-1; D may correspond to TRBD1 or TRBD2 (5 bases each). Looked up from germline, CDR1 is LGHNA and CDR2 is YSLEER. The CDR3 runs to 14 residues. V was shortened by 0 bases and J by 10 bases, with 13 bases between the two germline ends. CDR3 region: CASSQDQGVAEQFF. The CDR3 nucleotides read TGCGCCAGCAGCCAAGATCAGGGAGTGGCGGAGCAGTTCTTC.

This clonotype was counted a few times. The CDR3 nucleotides read TGTGCCATCGACGTACGGGGGCAGGGCTATGGCTACACCTTC. The encoded protein is CAIDVRGQGYGYTF. The chain employs TRBV6-1 and TRBJ1-2, with D tentatively TRBD1 (6 bases). Trimming left V 10 bases short and J 4 bases short, with 19 bases between. This CDR3 spans 14 amino acids. Per germline, CDR1 MNHNS and CDR2 SASEGT.

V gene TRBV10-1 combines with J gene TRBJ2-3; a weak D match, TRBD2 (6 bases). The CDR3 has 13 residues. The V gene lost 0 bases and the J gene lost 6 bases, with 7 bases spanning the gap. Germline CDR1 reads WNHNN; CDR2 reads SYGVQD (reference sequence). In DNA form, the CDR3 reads TGCGCCAGCAGTGAGTCGGGGAGGGATACGCAGTATTTT. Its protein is CASSESGRDTQYF.

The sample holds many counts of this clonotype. The CDR3: CASSRGGPPYEQYF. In DNA, the CDR3 is TGTGCCAGCAGTCGTGGCGGGCCTCCCTACGAGCAGTACTTC. The V gene is TRBV27, the J gene TRBJ2-7, with a weak D call TRBD2 (5 bases). This CDR3 spans 14 amino acids. With 5 bases removed from V and 2 bases from J, the gap between germline ends came to 13 bases. Germline-derived CDR1 and CDR2 are MNHEY and SMNVEV (reference sequence).

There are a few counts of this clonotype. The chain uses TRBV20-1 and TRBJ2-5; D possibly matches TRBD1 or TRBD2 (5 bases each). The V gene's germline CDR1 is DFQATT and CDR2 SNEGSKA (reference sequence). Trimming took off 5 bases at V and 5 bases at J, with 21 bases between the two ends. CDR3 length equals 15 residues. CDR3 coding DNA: TGCAGTGCTGGGGGTAATGTCCCCAGTGGGGAGACCCAGTACTTC. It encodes CSAGGNVPSGETQYF.

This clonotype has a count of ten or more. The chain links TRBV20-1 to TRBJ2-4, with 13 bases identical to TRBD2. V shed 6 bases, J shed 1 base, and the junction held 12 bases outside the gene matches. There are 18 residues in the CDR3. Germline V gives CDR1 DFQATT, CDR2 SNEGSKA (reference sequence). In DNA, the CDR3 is TGCAGTGCATGGACTAGCGGGAGAGAGAAGACGGCCAAAAACATTCAGTACTTC. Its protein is CSAWTSGREKTAKNIQYF.

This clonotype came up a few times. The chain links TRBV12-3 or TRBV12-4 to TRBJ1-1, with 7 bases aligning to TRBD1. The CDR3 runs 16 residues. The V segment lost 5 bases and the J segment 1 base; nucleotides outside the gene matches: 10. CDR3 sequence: CASSNQKGAGNTEAFF. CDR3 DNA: TGTGCCAGCAGTAACCAGAAGGGGGCAGGGAACACTGAAGCTTTCTTT.

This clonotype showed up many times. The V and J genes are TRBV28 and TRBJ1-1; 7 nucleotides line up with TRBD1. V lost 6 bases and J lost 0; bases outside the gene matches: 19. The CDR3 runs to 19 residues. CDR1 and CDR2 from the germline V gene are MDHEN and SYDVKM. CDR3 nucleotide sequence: TGTGCCAGCAGCGCTGATCTACAGGGGACTCTAACTTTGAACACTGAAGCTTTCTTT. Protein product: CASSADLQGTLTLNTEAFF.

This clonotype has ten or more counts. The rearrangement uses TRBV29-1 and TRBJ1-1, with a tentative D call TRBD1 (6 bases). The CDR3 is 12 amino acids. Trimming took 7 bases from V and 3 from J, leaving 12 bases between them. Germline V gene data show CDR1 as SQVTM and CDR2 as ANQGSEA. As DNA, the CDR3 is TGCAGCGACGTCTCAGGGGACACTGAAGCTTTCTTT. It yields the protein CSDVSGDTEAFF.

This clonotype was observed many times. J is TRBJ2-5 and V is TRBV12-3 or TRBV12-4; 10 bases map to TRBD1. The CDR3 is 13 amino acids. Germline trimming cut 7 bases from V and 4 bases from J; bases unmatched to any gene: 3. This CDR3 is CASTRQGAETQYF. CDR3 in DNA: TGTGCCAGCACCCGACAGGGGGCAGAGACCCAGTACTTC.

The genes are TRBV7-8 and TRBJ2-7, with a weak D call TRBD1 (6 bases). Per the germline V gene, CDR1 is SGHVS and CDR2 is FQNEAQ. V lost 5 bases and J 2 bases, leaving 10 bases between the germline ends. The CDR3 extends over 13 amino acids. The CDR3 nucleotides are TGTGCCAGCAGCAGACAGGAGGCCTACGAGCAGTACTTC. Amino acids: CASSRQEAYEQYF. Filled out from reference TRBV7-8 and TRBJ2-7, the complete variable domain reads GAGVSQSPRYKVAKRGQDVALRCDPISGHVSLFWYQQALGQGPEFLTYFQNEAQLDKSGLPSDRFFAERPEGSVSTLKIQRTQQEDSAVYLCASSRQEAYEQYFGPGTRLTVT.

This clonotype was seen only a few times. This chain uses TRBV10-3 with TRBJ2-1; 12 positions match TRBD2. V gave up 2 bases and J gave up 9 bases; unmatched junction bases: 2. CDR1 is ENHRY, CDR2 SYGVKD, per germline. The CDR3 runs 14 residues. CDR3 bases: TGTGCCATCAGTGAGGAGACTAGCGGGAGTGAGCAGTTCTTC. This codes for CAISEETSGSEQFF.

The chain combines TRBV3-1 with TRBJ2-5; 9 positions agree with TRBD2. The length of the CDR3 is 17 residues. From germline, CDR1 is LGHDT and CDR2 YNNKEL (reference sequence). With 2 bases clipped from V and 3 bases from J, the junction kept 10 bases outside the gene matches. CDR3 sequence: CASSQPLSGRVEETQYF. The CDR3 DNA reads TGTGCCAGCAGCCAACCCCTTAGCGGGAGAGTCGAAGAGACCCAGTACTTC.

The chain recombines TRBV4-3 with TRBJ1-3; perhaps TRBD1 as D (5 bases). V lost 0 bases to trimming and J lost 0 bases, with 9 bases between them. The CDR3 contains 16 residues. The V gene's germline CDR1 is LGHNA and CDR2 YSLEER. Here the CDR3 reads CASSQEGQSSGNTIYF. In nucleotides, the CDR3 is TGCGCCAGCAGCCAAGAGGGGCAGTCCTCTGGAAACACCATATATTTT.

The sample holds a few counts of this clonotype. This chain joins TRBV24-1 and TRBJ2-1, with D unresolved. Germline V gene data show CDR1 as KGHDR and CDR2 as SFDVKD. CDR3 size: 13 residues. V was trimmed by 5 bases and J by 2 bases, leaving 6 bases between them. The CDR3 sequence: CATSGDPYNEQFF. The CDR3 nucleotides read TGTGCCACCAGTGGCGACCCCTACAATGAGCAGTTCTTC.

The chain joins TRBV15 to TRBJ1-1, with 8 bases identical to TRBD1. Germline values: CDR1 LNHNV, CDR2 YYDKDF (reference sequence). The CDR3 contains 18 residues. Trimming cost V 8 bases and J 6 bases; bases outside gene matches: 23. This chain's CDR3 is CATARGPGQDFWTAEAFF. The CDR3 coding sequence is TGTGCCACCGCTCGGGGACCGGGACAGGACTTTTGGACGGCTGAAGCTTTCTTT.

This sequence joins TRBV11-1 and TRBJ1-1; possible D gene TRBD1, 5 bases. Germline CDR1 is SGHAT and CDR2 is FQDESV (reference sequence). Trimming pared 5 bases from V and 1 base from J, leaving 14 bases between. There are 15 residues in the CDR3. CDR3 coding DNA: TGTGCCAGCAGCCCGGACGGGGCTCGGAACACTGAAGCTTTCTTT. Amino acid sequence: CASSPDGARNTEAFF.

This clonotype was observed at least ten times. CDR3 DNA: TGTGCCAGCAGGGAGACTAGCGGGAGTTTCTCCTACGAGCAGTACTTC. This codes for CASRETSGSFSYEQYF. V is TRBV2 and J is TRBJ2-7, with TRBD2 matching over 12 bases. Germline values: CDR1 SNHLY, CDR2 FYNNEI. This CDR3 is built from 16 residues. J lost 0 bases, V lost 6 bases, and 6 bases had no gene match.

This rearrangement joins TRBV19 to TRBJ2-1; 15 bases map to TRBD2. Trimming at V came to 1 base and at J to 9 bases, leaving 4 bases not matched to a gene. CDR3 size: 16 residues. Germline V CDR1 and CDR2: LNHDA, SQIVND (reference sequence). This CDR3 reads CASSIGGLAGGGEQFF. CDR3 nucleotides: TGTGCCAGTAGTATAGGGGGACTAGCGGGAGGAGGTGAGCAGTTCTTC.

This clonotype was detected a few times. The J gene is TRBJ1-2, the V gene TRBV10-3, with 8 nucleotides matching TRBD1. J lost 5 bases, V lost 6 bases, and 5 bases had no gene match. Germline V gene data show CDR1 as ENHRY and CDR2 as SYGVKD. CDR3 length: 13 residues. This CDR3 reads CAIRPGQAYGYTF. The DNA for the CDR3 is TGTGCCATCAGGCCGGGACAGGCATATGGCTACACCTTC.

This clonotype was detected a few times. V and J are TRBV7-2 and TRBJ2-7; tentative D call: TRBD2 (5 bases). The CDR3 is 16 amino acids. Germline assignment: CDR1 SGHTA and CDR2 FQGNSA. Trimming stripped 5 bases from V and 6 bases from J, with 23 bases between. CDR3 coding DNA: TGTGCCAGCAGCCCTGTGTCCTCGGGGTCCTACGGCGAGCAGTACTTC. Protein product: CASSPVSSGSYGEQYF.

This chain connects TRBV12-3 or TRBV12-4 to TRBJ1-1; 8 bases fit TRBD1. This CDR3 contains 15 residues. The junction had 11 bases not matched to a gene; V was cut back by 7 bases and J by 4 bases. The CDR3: CASTSQGGRSTEAFF. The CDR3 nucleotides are TGTGCCAGCACCTCACAGGGGGGAAGGAGCACTGAAGCTTTCTTT.

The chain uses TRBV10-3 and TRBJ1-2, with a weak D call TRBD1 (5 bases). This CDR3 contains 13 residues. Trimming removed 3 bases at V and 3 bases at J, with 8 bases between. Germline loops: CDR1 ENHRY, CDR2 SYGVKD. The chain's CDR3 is CAISELGDYGYTF. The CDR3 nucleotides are TGTGCCATCAGTGAATTGGGGGACTATGGCTACACCTTC.

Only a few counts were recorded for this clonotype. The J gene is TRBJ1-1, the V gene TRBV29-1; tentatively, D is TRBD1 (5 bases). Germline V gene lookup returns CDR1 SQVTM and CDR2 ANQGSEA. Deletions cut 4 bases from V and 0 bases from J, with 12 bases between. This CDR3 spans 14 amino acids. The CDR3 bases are TGCAGCGTTGGACAGCGTTTGGTGAACACTGAAGCTTTCTTT. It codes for CSVGQRLVNTEAFF.

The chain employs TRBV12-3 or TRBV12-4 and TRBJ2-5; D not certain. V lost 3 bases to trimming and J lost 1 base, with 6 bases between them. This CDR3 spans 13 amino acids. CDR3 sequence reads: CASSFNSQETQYF. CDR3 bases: TGTGCCAGCAGTTTTAACTCCCAAGAGACCCAGTACTTC.

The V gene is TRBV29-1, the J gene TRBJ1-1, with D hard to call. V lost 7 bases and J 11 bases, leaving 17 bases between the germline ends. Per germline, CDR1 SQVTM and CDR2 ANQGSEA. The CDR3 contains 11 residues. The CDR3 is CSARTDLGAFF. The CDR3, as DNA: TGCAGCGCCCGGACGGACCTTGGGGCTTTCTTT.

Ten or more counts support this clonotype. The CDR3 region is CSVGTRSSTQYF. CDR3 DNA sequence: TGCAGCGTTGGGACTAGATCGAGTACGCAGTATTTT. The chain combines TRBV29-1 with TRBJ2-3; 7 positions agree with TRBD2. This CDR3 has 12 residues. V lost 4 bases and J lost 8; bases outside the gene matches: 6. Germline CDR1 reads SQVTM; CDR2 reads ANQGSEA.

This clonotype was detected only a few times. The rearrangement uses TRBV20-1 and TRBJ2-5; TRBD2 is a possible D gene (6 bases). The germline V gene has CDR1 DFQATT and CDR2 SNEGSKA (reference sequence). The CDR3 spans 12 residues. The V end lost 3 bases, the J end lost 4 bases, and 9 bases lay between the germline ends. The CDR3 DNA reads TGCAGTGCTAGCGGGAGTGTAGAGACCCAGTACTTC. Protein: CSASGSVETQYF.

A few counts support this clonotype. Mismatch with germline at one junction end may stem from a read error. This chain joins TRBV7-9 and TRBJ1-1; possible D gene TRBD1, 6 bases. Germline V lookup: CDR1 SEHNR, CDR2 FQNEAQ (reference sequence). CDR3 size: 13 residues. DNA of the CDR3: TGTGCCAGCACTTCGGGGGCAGGCACTGAAGTTTTCTTT. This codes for CASTSGAGTEVFF.

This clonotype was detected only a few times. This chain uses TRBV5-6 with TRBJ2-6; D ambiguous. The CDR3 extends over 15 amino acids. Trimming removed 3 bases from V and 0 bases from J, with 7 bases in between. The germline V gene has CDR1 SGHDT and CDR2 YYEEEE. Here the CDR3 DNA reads TGTGCCAGCAGCTGGGGTTCCTCTGGGGCCAACGTCCTGACTTTC. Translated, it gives CASSWGSSGANVLTF.